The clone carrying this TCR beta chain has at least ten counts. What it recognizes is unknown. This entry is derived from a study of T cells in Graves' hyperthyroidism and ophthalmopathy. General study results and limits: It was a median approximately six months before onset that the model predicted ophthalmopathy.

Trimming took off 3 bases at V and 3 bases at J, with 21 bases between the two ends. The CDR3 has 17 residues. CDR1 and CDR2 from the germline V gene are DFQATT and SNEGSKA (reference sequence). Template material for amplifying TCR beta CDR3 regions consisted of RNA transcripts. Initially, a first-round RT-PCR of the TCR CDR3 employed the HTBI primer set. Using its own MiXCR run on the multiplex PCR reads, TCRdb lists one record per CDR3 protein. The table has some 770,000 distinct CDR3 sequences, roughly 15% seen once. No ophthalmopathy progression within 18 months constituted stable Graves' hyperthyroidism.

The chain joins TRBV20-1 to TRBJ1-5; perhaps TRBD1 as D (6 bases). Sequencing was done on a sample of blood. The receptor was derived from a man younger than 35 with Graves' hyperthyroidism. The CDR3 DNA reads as TGCAGTGCTAGGAGGGCAGGGGCTCTTAATGCCAATCAGCCCCAGCATTTT. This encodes CSARRAGALNANQPQHF.